These 25 T cell receptor beta chains were sequenced from one sample in a study of shared clonotypes between healthy human individuals. Here immunoSEQ multiplex PCR was the method, and the copy in TCRdb shows in-frame clones only, minus some. The sample gives millions of clones, about 95% of which show up once; roughly 1% is in the top ten. CD45RO-negative cells were positively selected for CCR7, leaving out terminally differentiated effector memory CD45RA+ cells. The material sequenced was naive CD8+ T cells sorted from blood. Source of these receptors: a man younger than 35 in good health.

V and J are TRBV27 and TRBJ1-2; TRBD1 is a possible D gene (6 bases). The germline V gene encodes CDR1 MNHEY and CDR2 SMNVEV (reference sequence). There are 18 residues in the CDR3. The V end lost 7 bases, the J end lost 9 bases, and 33 bases lay between the germline ends. The CDR3 DNA reads TGTGCCAGCAAATCGGCCCTGCGCGGCAATCGCGGGGACACTAGCTACACCTTC. It is translated as CASKSALRGNRGDTSYTF.

The rearrangement links TRBV6-1 to TRBJ2-5; 10 nucleotides align to TRBD1. Trimming at V came to 2 bases and at J to 4 bases, leaving 13 bases not matched to a gene. The CDR3 has 18 amino acids. Looked up from germline, CDR1 is MNHNS and CDR2 is SASEGT. The CDR3 reads CASSEYYQGQGIGETQYF. Written as DNA, the CDR3 is TGTGCCAGCAGTGAATATTACCAGGGACAGGGGATAGGAGAGACCCAGTACTTC.

J is TRBJ2-7 and V is TRBV6-5; the match to TRBD2 covers 9 bases. Trimming cost V 6 bases and J 7 bases; bases outside gene matches: 13. The CDR3 spans 15 residues. Per germline, CDR1 MNHEY and CDR2 SVGAGI. The CDR3: CASSRLAEVPGEQYF. CDR3 sequence (DNA): TGTGCCAGCAGCAGACTAGCGGAGGTTCCTGGGGAGCAGTACTTC.

V gene TRBV27 combines with J gene TRBJ2-5, with D perhaps matching TRBD1 or TRBD2 (5 bases each). CDR1 is MNHEY and CDR2 is SMNVEV in the germline V gene (reference sequence). This CDR3 comprises 13 residues. V shed 2 bases and J shed 10 bases, with 14 bases lying between them. The CDR3 DNA is TGTGCCAGCAGTTTAGACGGCTATGGGGGCCAGTACTTC. Translating gives CASSLDGYGGQYF.

The CDR3 here is CASSLGKPGQRYEQYF. CDR3 bases: TGTGCCAGCAGCCTGGGTAAACCGGGACAGCGCTACGAGCAGTACTTC. The chain couples TRBV7-8 to TRBJ2-7; 7 positions agree with TRBD1. The germline gives CDR1 SGHVS, CDR2 FQNEAQ. V dropped 5 bases and J dropped 3; count of bases not matched to a gene: 13. This CDR3 region has 16 residues.

J is TRBJ1-2 and V is TRBV6-5, with 7 bases aligning to TRBD1. The CDR3 sequence is 11 residues long. CDR1 and CDR2 from the germline V gene are MNHEY and SVGAGI. Losses at the gene ends were 5 bases for V and 13 bases for J; bases not matched to a gene: 7. The CDR3 loop is CASSEGTEGTF. In DNA form, the CDR3 reads TGTGCCAGCAGTGAAGGGACAGAGGGCACCTTC.

V is TRBV10-3 and J is TRBJ2-7, with TRBD2 matching 11 bases. Germline V gene sequence: CDR1 ENHRY, CDR2 SYGVKD. Unmatched junction bases numbered 5, after V lost 10 bases and J lost 3 bases. The CDR3 covers 13 residues. This CDR3 is CATGTSGYYEQYF. CDR3 in DNA: TGTGCCACCGGGACTAGCGGCTACTACGAGCAGTACTTC.

The chain carries TRBV6-5 and TRBJ2-7, with 9 bases aligning to TRBD2. Germline V gene data show CDR1 as MNHEY and CDR2 as SVGAGI. The length of the CDR3 is 16 residues. V was pared by 0 bases and J by 7 bases, with 10 bases of the junction left unmatched. The CDR3 DNA reads TGTGCCAGCAGTTACTCGGAGGCGGGAGGGCCTGAGGAGCAGTACTTC. It codes for CASSYSEAGGPEEQYF.

The rearrangement joins TRBV13 to TRBJ1-3; 11 bases line up with TRBD1. This CDR3 comprises 19 residues. Per germline, CDR1 PRHDT and CDR2 FYEKMQ (reference sequence). V was clipped by 5 bases and J by 7 bases; unmatched bases: 19. CDR3 DNA sequence: TGTGCCAGCAGCCAGAGGGGACAGGGGGACTATAGGTCGGGGAACACCATATATTTT. It codes for CASSQRGQGDYRSGNTIYF.

Worth noting for this clone: At one end, the junction sequence differs from germline, possibly due to a read error. The rearrangement links TRBV28 to TRBJ2-3, with D unclear. CDR1 is MDHEN and CDR2 is SYDVKM in the germline V gene. The CDR3 is 11 residues long. The chain's CDR3 is CASSLADRQYF. The CDR3 DNA reads TGTGCCAGCAGTTTAGCCGATAGGCAGTATTTT.

As to this clone: The sample contains more than one DNA sequence encoding this CDR3. V gene TRBV4-1 combines with J gene TRBJ1-2; D might be TRBD1 (5 bases). V was trimmed by 3 bases and J by 4 bases, leaving 6 bases between them. This CDR3 contains 12 residues. Germline assignment: CDR1 MGHRA and CDR2 YSYEKL. CDR3 in DNA: TGCGCCAGCAGCCAGGGGACCTATGGCTACACCTTC. Amino acids: CASSQGTYGYTF.

The chain links TRBV4-1 to TRBJ1-1; a possible D gene is TRBD1 (5 bases). Germline V gene data show CDR1 as MGHRA and CDR2 as YSYEKL. The CDR3 runs to 12 residues. V gave up 4 bases and J gave up 4 bases, with 7 bases separating them. The CDR3 spells CASSRGSTEAFF. CDR3 sequence (DNA): TGCGCCAGCAGCCGGGGGTCCACTGAAGCTTTCTTT.

The chain has TRBV27 and TRBJ1-4; TRBD1 might be the D (5 bases). V was clipped by 3 bases and J by 8 bases, with 16 bases between them. CDR1 is MNHEY and CDR2 is SMNVEV in the germline V gene (reference sequence). This CDR3 has 15 amino acids. CDR3 region: CASSLVRDGGEKLFF. CDR3 DNA sequence: TGTGCCAGCAGTTTGGTACGGGACGGAGGCGAAAAACTGTTTTTT. The whole variable domain, remainder taken from reference TRBV27 and TRBJ1-4, is EAQVTQNPRYLITVTGKKLTVTCSQNMNHEYMSWYRQDPGLGLRQIYYSMNVEVTDKGDVPEGYKVSRKEKRNFPLILESPSPNQTSLYFCASSLVRDGGEKLFFGSGTQLSVL.

Details on this clone: The sample has other DNA sequences that encode this CDR3 too. CDR3 DNA: TGCGCCAGCAGCCATTTGAGAGATGAGCAGTTCTTC. This sequence encodes CASSHLRDEQFF. The V gene is TRBV4-1, the J gene TRBJ2-1, with unresolved D. The length of the CDR3 is 12 residues. The germline CDR1 and CDR2 sequences are MGHRA and YSYEKL. Trimming pared 3 bases from V and 8 bases from J, leaving 8 bases between.

The chain recombines TRBV7-2 with TRBJ2-3; maybe TRBD2 (6 bases). Trimming shortened V by 1 base and J by 0 bases, and 11 bases separated the two germline ends. Germline V gene data show CDR1 as SGHTA and CDR2 as FQGNSA. CDR3 length: 16 residues. The CDR3 here is CASSLGSSGSTDTQYF. CDR3 in DNA: TGTGCCAGCAGCTTAGGTTCCAGCGGGAGCACAGATACGCAGTATTTT.

The chain has TRBV13 and TRBJ1-1; TRBD1 agrees at 7 bases. Germline CDR1 reads PRHDT; CDR2 reads FYEKMQ (reference sequence). The CDR3 loop spans 14 amino acids. V shed 5 bases and J 1 base; nucleotides not matched to a gene: 4. The CDR3 sequence: CASSRGGANTEAFF. In nucleotides, the CDR3 is TGTGCCAGCAGCCGAGGGGGCGCGAACACTGAAGCTTTCTTT.

The chain joins TRBV27 to TRBJ2-3; possible D gene TRBD2, 5 bases. The V gene's germline CDR1 is MNHEY and CDR2 SMNVEV (reference sequence). V dropped 0 bases and J dropped 2 bases, with 9 bases sitting between them. The CDR3 sequence is 15 residues long. The CDR3 protein is CASSLSPRATDTQYF. The CDR3 coding sequence is TGTGCCAGCAGTTTATCGCCGAGGGCCACAGATACGCAGTATTTT.

This clone was seen just once. V gene TRBV4-3 combines with J gene TRBJ2-1, with D uncertain. CDR1 is LGHNA, CDR2 YSLEER, per germline. The V end lost 0 bases, the J end lost 8 bases, and 5 bases lay between the germline ends. CDR3 size: 12 residues. The chain's CDR3 is CASSQEGYEQFF. DNA for the CDR3: TGCGCCAGCAGCCAAGAGGGCTATGAGCAGTTCTTC.

V usage is TRBV4-1 and J usage is TRBJ1-4; D not certain. V dropped 1 base and J dropped 6 bases, with 12 bases sitting between them. Germline CDR1 is MGHRA and CDR2 is YSYEKL. The CDR3 has 15 amino acids. The CDR3 region has the DNA TGCGCCAGCAGCCAAGGGGTCCTCTGGGATGAAAAACTGTTTTTT. Encoded protein: CASSQGVLWDEKLFF.

As for this clone: This same CDR3 is encoded by further DNA sequences in the sample. The chain has TRBV9 and TRBJ1-1; TRBD1 might be the D (5 bases). The length of the CDR3 is 14 residues. Trimming stripped 0 bases from V and 4 bases from J, with 10 bases between. The germline V gene encodes CDR1 SGDLS and CDR2 YYNGEE. The CDR3 is CASSVDAGSTEAFF. The CDR3 DNA reads as TGTGCCAGCAGCGTAGATGCAGGGTCCACTGAAGCTTTCTTT. The variable domain in full, with the rest retrieved from reference TRBV9 and TRBJ1-1, is DSGVTQTPKHLITATGQRVTLRCSPRSGDLSVYWYQQSLDQGLQFLIQYYNGEERAKGNILERFSAQQFPDLHSELNLSSLELGDSALYFCASSVDAGSTEAFFGQGTRLTVV.

The rearrangement links TRBV30 to TRBJ2-1; 10 nucleotides agree with TRBD2. This CDR3 region has 17 residues. V lost 1 base and J lost 7; bases outside the gene matches: 13. Germline CDR1 is GTSNPN and CDR2 is SVGIG (reference sequence). CDR3 protein: CAWSGGVASGSMNEQFF. The CDR3 DNA is TGTGCCTGGAGTGGGGGGGTGGCTAGCGGGAGTATGAATGAGCAGTTCTTC.

The chain links TRBV10-2 to TRBJ2-7; 7 nucleotides line up with TRBD2. Germline V gene sequence: CDR1 WSHSY, CDR2 SAAADI. V lost 7 bases, J lost 5 bases, and 11 bases stayed unmatched. This CDR3 has 14 amino acids. The CDR3 here is CASIDWRERDEQYF. In DNA, the CDR3 is TGCGCCAGCATCGACTGGCGGGAGCGGGACGAGCAGTACTTC.

The CDR3 sequence: CASSGGSGRAGYNEQFF. The DNA of the CDR3 is TGTGCCAGCAGTGGGGGTAGCGGGAGGGCCGGCTACAATGAGCAGTTCTTC. The genes are TRBV2 and TRBJ2-1; 11 bases align to TRBD2. The V gene's germline CDR1 is SNHLY and CDR2 FYNNEI. CDR3 length: 17 residues. The ends lost 4 bases at V and 3 bases at J; junction bases unmatched: 8.

Worth noting for this clone: The same CDR3 also results from other DNA sequences found in this sample. This chain uses TRBV27 with TRBJ2-2, with D tentatively TRBD2 (5 bases). Germline V CDR1 and CDR2: MNHEY, SMNVEV (reference sequence). V shed 5 bases and J shed 4 bases, with 8 bases lying between them. The CDR3 has 13 residues. The CDR3 region has the DNA TGTGCCAGCAGTCCCGGGGTCACCGGGGAGCTGTTTTTT. It codes for CASSPGVTGELFF.

To note about this clone: Additional DNA sequences in this sample encode the identical CDR3. The chain uses TRBV27 and TRBJ1-5; D call uncertain. The CDR3 is 14 residues long. The germline V and J ends were trimmed by 2 bases and 0 bases, with 5 bases remaining between them. Looked up from germline, CDR1 is MNHEY and CDR2 is SMNVEV (reference sequence). CDR3 amino acids: CASSLGDSNQPQHF. The CDR3 region has the DNA TGTGCCAGCAGTTTAGGGGATAGCAATCAGCCCCAGCATTTT.